Listed below are T cell receptor beta chains from one sample, sequenced in a study of shared T cell receptors in the human thymus. Clones were sequenced by immunoSEQ multiplex PCR, and TCRdb holds only the in-frame ones, with some missing. The table has 600,000 to 900,000 clones, approximately 85% seen once. The sample was also linked to a second study, of human thymus T cells.

Source material: thymocytes. The receptors were gathered from a girl under three years old with a congenital heart defect. Both conserved end residues are part of each CDR3. The D gene is left open where the match is weak. Clone size is not always given. Where it is, it says once, few, many or a class for expanded clones.

V gene	D gene	J gene	clone size	CDR3 DNA	CDR3 protein
TRBV29-1	.	TRBJ1-5	.	TGCAGCGTTGCAGTCGGACACAATAGCAATCAGCCCCAGCATTTT	CSVAVGHNSNQPQHF
TRBV7-6	.	TRBJ2-5	.	TGTGCCAGCAGCTTTTCGGACACACGCCGACAAGAGACCCAGTACTTC	CASSFSDTRRQETQYF
TRBV11-2	.	TRBJ2-2	.	TGTGCCAGCAGCTTCCGGGGGACGAACACCGGGGAGCTGTTTTTT	CASSFRGTNTGELFF
TRBV4-1	.	TRBJ2-3	.	TGCGCCAGCAGCCAAGCCGGACAGTTGACTGGCACAGATACGCAGTATTTT	CASSQAGQLTGTDTQYF
TRBV7-3	.	TRBJ2-1	.	TGTGCCAGCAGCCCCCTCAGCGGAAGCTCCTACAATGAGCAGTTCTTC	CASSPLSGSSYNEQFF
TRBV25-1	TRBD1	TRBJ1-1	.	TGTGCCAGCAGTGAGGGACGACAGGGCGGCGCTGAAGCTTTCTTT	CASSEGRQGGAEAFF
TRBV12-5	.	TRBJ2-1	.	TGTGCTAGTGGCAGTACTAAACCGGGCGGGGGCCCAACCCTCTCCTACAATGAGCAGTTCTTC	CASGSTKPGGGPTLSYNEQFF
TRBV4-1	.	TRBJ1-2	once	TGCGCCAGCAGCCAGGGTTTTGGAGGGGGGGCGGTGGAGGATGGCTACACCTTC	CASSQGFGGGAVEDGYTF
TRBV4-3	TRBD1	TRBJ2-3	.	TGCGCCAGCAGCCAAAATGCTGCGGGGACAGGCCTATCCACAGATACGCAGTATTTT	CASSQNAAGTGLSTDTQYF
TRBV5-4	TRBD1	TRBJ1-1	.	TGTGCCAGCAGCCCCCGGACAGGATCGAACACTGAAGCTTTCTTT	CASSPRTGSNTEAFF
TRBV6-1	.	TRBJ1-2	.	TGTGCCAGCAGTGTTGCTTCGGCAGGTGGGCTCCGGTATGGCTACACCTTC	CASSVASAGGLRYGYTF
TRBV7-9	TRBD1	TRBJ1-1	.	TGTGCCAGCAGCTTAAAGGGGGCGGGCACGGCGGACACTGAAGCTTTCTTT	CASSLKGAGTADTEAFF
TRBV2	TRBD1	TRBJ1-2	.	TGTGCCAGCAACAGGGGGGGGTCAGATAATCCTATTTATGGCTACACCTTC	CASNRGGSDNPIYGYTF
TRBV5-6	TRBD1	TRBJ1-2	.	TGTGCCAGCAGCCCTGGGACAGGGGTGGACCCCGCTTATGGCTACACCTTC	CASSPGTGVDPAYGYTF
TRBV9	TRBD1	TRBJ1-4	.	TGTGCCAGCAGCTCGACGGGACAGGCCGGAGGGAAAAAACTGTTTTTT	CASSSTGQAGGKKLFF
TRBV2	.	TRBJ1-5	.	TGTGCCAGCCAGGTGGAGAGGGGGGGCAGGCAGCCCCAGCATTTT	CASQVERGGRQPQHF
TRBV19	.	TRBJ1-5	once	TGTGCCAGTAGTTACGACGGACACTATAGCAATCAGCCCCAGCATTTT	CASSYDGHYSNQPQHF
TRBV6-5	.	TRBJ2-1	.	TGTGCCAGCAGTTCTTTAAGCGCTCCTTCCTACAATGAGCAGTTCTTC	CASSSLSAPSYNEQFF
TRBV5-8	.	TRBJ2-7	few	TGTGCCAGCAGGTTCCCAGGCTCTGGGGCTTTCGAGCAGTACTTC	CASRFPGSGAFEQYF
TRBV5-1	TRBD1	TRBJ2-2	.	TGCGCCAGCAGCGAGAGACAGGGGGCTGCGACCGGGGAGCTGTTTTTT	CASSERQGAATGELFF
TRBV14	TRBD2	TRBJ2-1	.	TGTGCCAGCAGTCATGTGGGACTAGCGGGGGGGTGGTACCATGAGCAGTTCTTC	CASSHVGLAGGWYHEQFF
TRBV6-6	TRBD1	TRBJ2-5	.	TGTGCCAGCAGACAAGCCGGGACAGGGATAAAGACCCAGTACTTC	CASRQAGTGIKTQYF
TRBV7-9	TRBD1	TRBJ2-7	few	TGTGCCAGCAGCACGGGACAGTGTTACGAGCAGTACTTC	CASSTGQCYEQYF
TRBV19	.	TRBJ1-5	.	TGTGCCAGTAGTCTTGATGGGCAGGCCTGGCGACCCCAGCATTTT	CASSLDGQAWRPQHF
TRBV6-5	TRBD1	TRBJ2-7	.	TGTGCCAGCAGTTACTCGGACAGGGGCCACGAGCAGTACTTC	CASSYSDRGHEQYF
TRBV7-2	TRBD1	TRBJ2-7	.	TGTGCCAGCAGCTTAGTTCGGACAGGGTTCTACGAGCAGTACTTC	CASSLVRTGFYEQYF
TRBV5-8	.	TRBJ1-2	.	TGTGCCAGCAGGAAAGAATCGAGGGACTATGGCTACACCTTC	CASRKESRDYGYTF
TRBV7-2	.	TRBJ2-5	.	TGTGCCAGCAGCTCCCCTCGAGCGGACGGGGAGACCCAGTACTTC	CASSSPRADGETQYF
TRBV4-3	TRBD1	TRBJ1-3	.	TGCGCCAGCAGCGACACAGGGGCTGGAAACACCATATATTTT	CASSDTGAGNTIYF
TRBV9	TRBD2	TRBJ2-7	.	TGTGCCAGCAGCGTAGACGCTAGCGGTACTACCTACGAGCAGTACTTC	CASSVDASGTTYEQYF
TRBV19	TRBD1	TRBJ2-7	.	TGTGCCAGTAGTATAACCGTCCGGGACAGGAGCATACCGACGTGGTCCTACGAGCAGTACTTC	CASSITVRDRSIPTWSYEQYF
TRBV6-5	TRBD1	TRBJ1-5	.	TGTGCCAGCAGTACGGGACAGGGGCCTTATCAGCCCCAGCATTTT	CASSTGQGPYQPQHF
TRBV5-6	.	TRBJ2-3	.	TGTGCCAGCAGCTTGCTGCGTCCAGATACGCAGTATTTT	CASSLLRPDTQYF
TRBV18	TRBD1	TRBJ2-2	.	TGTGCCAGCTCACCGTACAACGACAGGGTTAAGAACACCGGGGAGCTGTTTTTT	CASSPYNDRVKNTGELFF
TRBV5-4	TRBD1	TRBJ1-1	.	TGCGCCAGCAGCTCAGGACAGGGGACGACTGAAGCTTTCTTT	CASSSGQGTTEAFF
TRBV29-1	.	TRBJ1-5	.	TGCAGCGTCGCCGACTACGGGTATCAGCCCCAGCATTTT	CSVADYGYQPQHF
TRBV11-2	.	TRBJ1-1	.	TGTGCCAGCAGCTTAGATGCTCTAATGAACACTGAAGCTTTCTTT	CASSLDALMNTEAFF
TRBV4-3	.	TRBJ1-1	.	TGCGCCAGCAGCCAAGTGGCCGACGGAGGGGCCACAAACACTGAAGCTTTCTTT	CASSQVADGGATNTEAFF
TRBV12-5	.	TRBJ2-1	.	TGTGCTAGTGGCCCCCGCGGGTACTCCTACAATGAGCAGTTCTTC	CASGPRGYSYNEQFF
TRBV20-1	.	TRBJ1-1	.	TGCAGTGCCCCAGGGGAGGGTGAAGCTTTCTTT	CSAPGEGEAFF
TRBV4-1	.	TRBJ2-7	.	TGCGCCAGCAGCCACCCAGGGGAATGTCCCGAGCAGTACTTC	CASSHPGECPEQYF
TRBV25-1	TRBD1	TRBJ1-2	.	TGTGCCAGCAGTGAAGGCCAGGGGGCAGAGTGGTATGGCTACACCTTC	CASSEGQGAEWYGYTF
TRBV29-1	.	TRBJ1-1	.	TGCAGCGTTGAAGATGGAACCCGGGGCACTGAAGCTTTCTTT	CSVEDGTRGTEAFF
TRBV6-1	.	TRBJ1-1	.	TGTGCCAGCAGTGTGACCTTCCAGGGGAACACTGAAGCTTTCTTT	CASSVTFQGNTEAFF
TRBV25-1	.	TRBJ1-4	.	TGTGCCAGCAGTGAATCCCCAAAACGGTATCTGTTTTTT	CASSESPKRYLFF
TRBV11-2	TRBD1	TRBJ1-1	.	TGTGCCAGCAGCTTAGAATTCCAGGGGACAGGGGACTCCATGAACACTGAAGCTTTCTTT	CASSLEFQGTGDSMNTEAFF
TRBV27	TRBD1	TRBJ1-4	.	TGTGCCAGCAGTTCGGACAGGGCCACTGAAAAACTGTTTTTT	CASSSDRATEKLFF
TRBV28	TRBD1	TRBJ2-7	.	TGTGCCAGCAGTATCTCCGACAGGGCCTGCTACGAGCAGTACTTC	CASSISDRACYEQYF
TRBV28	TRBD2	TRBJ2-3	.	TGTGCCAGCAGTTCCCGAGGCACGAAGCGGGGGGGAAACGCAGATACGCAGTATTTT	CASSSRGTKRGGNADTQYF
TRBV6-6	.	TRBJ2-7	.	TGTGCCAGCAGCCTGACAGGTTCCTACGAGCAGTACTTC	CASSLTGSYEQYF
TRBV4-1	TRBD1	TRBJ1-2	.	TGCGCCAGCAGGCAACTCGGACAGGGGGCAGTTAACTATGGCTACACCTTC	CASRQLGQGAVNYGYTF
TRBV7-8	TRBD1	TRBJ2-7	.	TGTGCCAGCAGCAAAAGGTGGGACAGGGGTCCCTACGAGCAGTACTTC	CASSKRWDRGPYEQYF
TRBV10-3	TRBD2	TRBJ2-7	.	TGTGCCATCAGTGAACCGGGACTAGCGGGGGCCTACACATCCTACGAGCAGTACTTC	CAISEPGLAGAYTSYEQYF
TRBV29-1	TRBD1	TRBJ1-1	.	TGCAGCGCCGCGACAGGGGCGGTTACTGAAGCTTTCTTT	CSAATGAVTEAFF
TRBV7-3	.	TRBJ2-2	.	TGTGCCAGCAGCTTATATCCCCTATTCGGGGAGCTGTTTTTT	CASSLYPLFGELFF
TRBV6-1	TRBD1	TRBJ2-1	.	TGTGCCAGCAGTGAAGCGTGGCCGGACAGGATGAGCTACAATGAGCAGTTCTTC	CASSEAWPDRMSYNEQFF
TRBV5-6	.	TRBJ1-6	few	TGTGCCAGCAGCTTAGCCCAGGGGCCGAATAATTCACCCCTCCACTTT	CASSLAQGPNNSPLHF